The rows below give T cell receptor beta chains drawn from one sample of a study of long-term antiretroviral therapy in people with HIV. Measured with immunoSEQ multiplex PCR; TCRdb has only the in-frame clones, and not every one. The table has about 33,000 clones, more than 60% seen once; the top ten hold roughly 7.2%. The sample was unsorted PBMCs, taken 2 years after starting antiretroviral therapy. The receptors were gathered from a woman in her 50s with HIV. Both conserved end residues are part of each CDR3. A D gene is named only where the DNA matches it firmly. Clone size is not always given. Where it is, it says once, few, many or a class for expanded clones.

TRBJ2-2 | TRBV29-1 | - | - | CSVVTENTGELFF | TGCAGCGTTGTAACAGAGAACACCGGGGAGCTGTTTTTT
TRBJ2-3 | TRBV7-2 | - | - | CASSTQGGDTQYF | TGTGCCAGCAGCACACAGGGAGGAGATACGCAGTATTTT
TRBJ2-1 | TRBV7-2 | - | - | CASSLRDSSNRGEQFF | TGTGCCAGCAGCTTAAGGGACTCTTCAAATCGTGGGGAGCAGTTCTTC
TRBJ2-5 | TRBV2 | TRBD2 | few | CADRDYMSETQYF | TGTGCCGACCGGGACTATATGTCGGAGACCCAGTACTTC
TRBJ2-1 | TRBV7-2 | TRBD2 | once | CASSRRAGNSYNEQFF | TGTGCCAGCAGCCGACGAGCGGGGAACTCCTACAATGAGCAGTTCTTC
TRBJ2-7 | TRBV29-1 | - | - | CSVGKGRSYEQYF | TGCAGCGTTGGAAAGGGCCGATCCTACGAGCAGTACTTC
TRBJ1-4 | TRBV7-2 | - | - | CASSTGSEEKLFF | TGTGCCAGCAGCACAGGGTCGGAAGAAAAACTGTTTTTT
TRBJ1-5 | TRBV18 | - | - | CASSPGGRQPQHF | TGTGCCAGCTCACCAGGGGGCCGCCAGCCCCAGCATTTT
TRBJ1-2 | TRBV18 | TRBD1 | few | CASSPGTGVGYTF | TGTGCCAGCTCCCCTGGGACAGGGGTCGGCTACACCTTC
TRBJ1-4 | TRBV6-1 | TRBD1 | - | CASSDGDRGLGNEKLFF | TGTGCCAGCAGTGATGGGGACAGGGGGCTTGGTAATGAAAAACTGTTTTTT
TRBJ2-7 | TRBV12-5 | - | - | CASGLVPRGNYEQYF | TGTGCTAGTGGTTTGGTACCGAGGGGTAACTACGAGCAGTACTTC
TRBJ2-7 | TRBV10-3 | - | once | CAISESIRYEQYF | TGTGCCATCAGTGAGTCCATTCGCTACGAGCAGTACTTC
TRBJ1-6 | TRBV5-4 | TRBD1 | few | CASSFGGRGPSPLHF | TGTGCCAGCAGCTTCGGCGGCAGGGGGCCGTCACCCCTCCACTTT
TRBJ2-7 | TRBV27 | TRBD1 | - | CASSWTGGAYEQYF | TGTGCCAGCAGTTGGACAGGGGGCGCCTACGAGCAGTACTTC
TRBJ1-4 | TRBV9 | - | - | CASSEGQRQEKLFF | TGTGCCAGCAGCGAGGGACAACGACAAGAAAAACTGTTTTTT
TRBJ1-5 | TRBV7-2 | - | - | CASSSGTVHQPQHF | TGTGCCAGCAGCTCAGGGACGGTCCATCAGCCCCAGCATTTT
TRBJ1-6 | TRBV2 | TRBD1 | - | CAPYNPGQGKSPLHF | TGTGCGCCTTATAATCCGGGACAGGGAAAATCACCCCTCCACTTT
TRBJ2-1 | TRBV4-1 | TRBD2 | - | CASSQVLTRGGRDNEQFF | TGCGCCAGCAGCCAAGTCCTTACACGGGGGGGCCGAGACAATGAGCAGTTCTTC
TRBJ2-4 | TRBV5-7 | TRBD1 | - | CASSLEGTGNIQYF | TGTGCCAGCAGCTTGGAGGGGACAGGAAACATTCAGTACTTC
TRBJ1-4 | TRBV5-1 | TRBD1 | - | CASRPGTGKEKLFF | TGCGCCAGCAGGCCCGGGACAGGGAAAGAAAAACTGTTTTTT
TRBJ1-3 | TRBV7-9 | TRBD1 | - | CASSSGQGNTIYF | TGTGCCAGCAGTTCGGGACAGGGAAACACCATATATTTT
TRBJ1-6 | TRBV5-6 | - | few | CASSLILSGSPLHF | TGTGCCAGCAGCTTAATTCTCTCGGGTTCACCCCTCCACTTT
TRBJ2-2 | TRBV9 | - | few | CASSVGAVNTGELFF | TGTGCCAGCAGCGTCGGAGCGGTGAACACCGGGGAGCTGTTTTTT
TRBJ1-4 | TRBV5-1 | - | - | CASSLMSTNEKLFF | TGCGCCAGCAGCTTGATGTCAACTAATGAAAAACTGTTTTTT
TRBJ2-3 | TRBV19 | TRBD2 | - | CASSMERGGSPDTQYF | TGTGCCAGTAGTATGGAGCGGGGGGGCAGCCCAGATACGCAGTATTTT
TRBJ2-5 | TRBV6-6 | TRBD2 | - | CASSSWTSGVRAQYF | TGTGCCAGCAGTTCGTGGACTAGCGGGGTGAGGGCCCAGTACTTC
TRBJ1-2 | TRBV19 | TRBD1 | medium-sized | CASSAWTGGNYGYTF | TGTGCCAGTAGTGCCTGGACAGGGGGAAACTATGGCTACACCTTC
TRBJ2-7 | TRBV11-2 | - | - | CASSLGGGRGEQYF | TGTGCCAGCAGCTTAGGCGGGGGCCGGGGCGAGCAGTACTTC
TRBJ1-5 | TRBV10-3 | - | - | CAISESETGTQPQHF | TGTGCCATCAGCGAGTCTGAGACGGGAACTCAGCCCCAGCATTTT
TRBJ2-2 | TRBV2 | TRBD1 | few | CASRGQGNTGELFF | TGTGCCAGCAGGGGACAGGGGAACACCGGGGAGCTGTTTTTT
TRBJ2-3 | TRBV11-3 | TRBD2 | - | CASSLGVAGTTDTQYF | TGTGCCAGCAGCTTAGGGGTAGCGGGGACCACAGATACGCAGTATTTT
TRBJ2-5 | TRBV5-6 | TRBD2 | - | CASSPRTSGGGETQYF | TGTGCCAGCAGCCCGCGGACTAGCGGGGGAGGAGAGACCCAGTACTTC
TRBJ2-2 | TRBV5-1 | TRBD2 | - | CASSHGIGRGTGELFF | TGCGCCAGCAGCCACGGGATAGGGAGGGGCACCGGGGAGCTGTTTTTT
TRBJ1-6 | TRBV7-6 | TRBD1 | few | CASSPDRDSPLHF | TGTGCCAGCAGCCCGGACAGGGATTCACCCCTCCACTTT
TRBJ2-3 | TRBV19 | - | few | CASRDGGVSTDTQYF | TGTGCCAGCAGAGATGGAGGGGTGAGCACAGATACGCAGTATTTT
TRBJ1-2 | TRBV15 | TRBD1 | - | CATSRERQGGYGYTF | TGTGCCACCAGCAGAGAAAGACAGGGGGGGTATGGCTACACCTTC
TRBJ1-6 | TRBV5-1 | - | - | CASTSETSSPLHF | TGCGCCAGCACCTCAGAGACAAGCTCACCCCTCCACTTT
TRBJ2-7 | TRBV6-5 | - | - | CASSYGGAGYEQYF | TGTGCCAGCAGTTACGGGGGGGCGGGGTACGAGCAGTACTTC
TRBJ1-2 | TRBV4-2 | TRBD1 | - | CASSPGQGAGQGYTF | TGTGCCAGCAGCCCGGGACAGGGGGCTGGGCAAGGCTACACCTTC
TRBJ1-2 | TRBV5-4 | TRBD1 | - | CASSVPEGAFYGYTF | TGTGCCAGCAGTGTCCCGGAGGGGGCGTTCTATGGCTACACCTTC
TRBJ2-5 | TRBV27 | TRBD2 | - | CASSPSRGGAETQYF | TGTGCCAGCAGTCCAAGTCGGGGGGGGGCAGAGACCCAGTACTTC
TRBJ2-3 | TRBV7-2 | - | - | CASSLSRTDTQYF | TGTGCCAGCAGCTTATCCCGCACAGATACGCAGTATTTT
TRBJ1-4 | TRBV5-6 | TRBD1 | - | CASSFKDRGGEKLFF | TGTGCCAGCAGCTTTAAGGACAGGGGAGGTGAAAAACTGTTTTTT
TRBJ1-3 | TRBV7-3 | - | - | CASSSGGLISGNTIYF | TGTGCCAGCAGCTCCGGGGGCTTAATCTCTGGAAACACCATATATTTT
TRBJ1-1 | TRBV14 | - | - | CASSPINRVSTEAFF | TGTGCCAGCAGCCCGATCAACAGAGTGTCCACTGAAGCTTTCTTT
TRBJ1-4 | TRBV27 | - | - | CASSSLGRLVGKLFF | TGTGCCAGCAGTTCCTTGGGGAGGTTAGTTGGAAAACTGTTTTTT
TRBJ2-3 | TRBV7-2 | TRBD2 | - | CASSLGGLAGGTDTQYF | TGTGCCAGCAGCTTGGGGGGGCTAGCGGGGGGCACAGATACGCAGTATTTT
TRBJ2-5 | TRBV7-2 | - | - | CASTEWRSYQETQYF | TGTGCCAGCACCGAATGGAGGTCGTACCAAGAGACCCAGTACTTC
TRBJ1-2 | TRBV2 | TRBD1 | few | CASSVRGEGGYTF | TGTGCCAGCAGTGTCAGGGGGGAAGGTGGCTACACCTTC
TRBJ1-5 | TRBV19 | - | - | CASIGISNQPQHF | TGTGCCAGTATAGGCATTTCCAATCAGCCCCAGCATTTT
TRBJ2-2 | TRBV7-9 | TRBD1 | - | CASSPGDRGHVYTGELFF | TGTGCCAGCAGCCCCGGGGACAGGGGCCACGTCTACACCGGGGAGCTGTTTTTT
TRBJ2-5 | TRBV12-5 | - | once | CASGLGQYQETQYF | TGTGCTAGTGGTTTGGGGCAGTACCAAGAGACCCAGTACTTC
TRBJ1-3 | TRBV30 | TRBD1 | - | CAPWKGQSSGNTIYF | TGTGCCCCATGGAAGGGACAGAGCTCTGGAAACACCATATATTTT